Shown below are 20 T cell receptor beta chains from a single sample sequenced in a study of low-dose radiotherapy and immunotherapy resistance in tumors. Time point meaning: before trial treatment. TRAV- and TRBV-specific primers primed first-strand cDNA, covering alpha and beta chains. A roughly 22-cycle PCR with a constant-region primer and V-primer adapter amplified TCRs. TCRdb re-derived calls from the reads in MiXCR, one entry per CDR3 protein. The table records about 82,000 distinct CDR3 sequences, 15% to 20% of them present only once. This sample comprised PBMCs, obtained before treatment. Source of these receptors: a male donor with prostate cancer.

This clonotype was picked up many times. J is TRBJ2-3 and V is TRBV29-1; 15 nucleotides line up with TRBD2. This CDR3 comprises 16 residues. With V trimmed by 6 bases and J by 6 bases, 10 bases remained unmatched. Germline values: CDR1 SQVTM, CDR2 ANQGSEA. This chain's CDR3 is CSVGGLAGGPGDTQYF. DNA of the CDR3: TGCAGCGTGGGTGGACTAGCGGGAGGGCCCGGCGATACGCAGTATTTT.

Points on this clonotype: This likely traces to a read error, being one base from a far larger clone. The rearrangement joins TRBV6-2 or TRBV6-3 to TRBJ1-4, with TRBD1 as a possible D gene (5 bases). Germline-derived CDR1 and CDR2 are MNHEY and SVGEGT. The CDR3 is 12 residues long. V lost 6 bases, J lost 10 bases, and 12 bases lay in between. This chain's CDR3 is CASRGRSGKLFF. The CDR3 DNA reads TGTGCCAGCAGGGGACGCTCGGGAAAACTGTTTTTT.

The chain recombines TRBV18 with TRBJ2-5, with 11 bases identical to TRBD1. Germline loops: CDR1 KGHSH, CDR2 LQKENI. The CDR3 extends over 15 amino acids. V gave up 3 bases and J gave up 2 bases; unmatched junction bases: 2. The CDR3 here is CASSPGTGGQETQYF. The CDR3 DNA reads as TGTGCCAGCTCACCCGGGACAGGGGGACAAGAGACCCAGTACTTC. The whole variable domain, filled in from reference TRBV18 and TRBJ2-5, reads NAGVMQNPRHLVRRRGQEARLRCSPMKGHSHVYWYRQLPEEGLKFMVYLQKENIIDESGMPKERFSAEFPKEGPSILRIQQVVRGDSAAYFCASSPGTGGQETQYFGPGTRLLVL.

This clonotype occurred many times. The chain couples TRBV6-2 or TRBV6-3 to TRBJ2-1; D may be TRBD1 or TRBD2 (6 bases each). V was shortened by 8 bases and J by 9 bases, with 17 bases between the two germline ends. The germline V gene encodes CDR1 MNHEY and CDR2 SVGEGT. CDR3 length: 13 amino acids. In nucleotides, the CDR3 is TGTGCCAGCGCGGAGGGGGTTTTGGGTGAGCAGTTCTTC. Translating it yields CASAEGVLGEQFF.

The table lists this clonotype with many counts. The chain recombines TRBV7-8 with TRBJ1-2; no firm D call. In germline, CDR1 is SGHVS, CDR2 FQNEAQ. The CDR3 is 14 residues long. V lost 8 bases and J 1 base, leaving 14 bases between the germline ends. This CDR3 is CASSVSELNYGYTF. As DNA, the CDR3 is TGTGCCAGCTCGGTATCCGAGCTTAACTATGGCTACACCTTC. The whole variable domain, remainder taken from reference TRBV7-8 and TRBJ1-2, is GAGVSQSPRYKVAKRGQDVALRCDPISGHVSLFWYQQALGQGPEFLTYFQNEAQLDKSGLPSDRFFAERPEGSVSTLKIQRTQQEDSAVYLCASSVSELNYGYTFGSGTRLTVV.

This clonotype was observed a few times. The chain combines TRBV25-1 with TRBJ2-7; 7 bases fit TRBD1. Germline V gives CDR1 MGHDK, CDR2 SYGVNS. This CDR3 contains 17 residues. Trimming removed 4 bases from V and 3 bases from J; junction bases left unmatched: 15. The CDR3 nucleotides read TGTGCCAGCAGTGGCCCGAACCTACAGGGGTCGTACTACGAGCAGTACTTC. Translating gives CASSGPNLQGSYYEQYF.

This clonotype was recorded many times. This chain connects TRBV28 to TRBJ2-5; TRBD1 matches 12 bases. The germline V gene encodes CDR1 MDHEN and CDR2 SYDVKM. With V trimmed by 5 bases and J by 1 base, 5 bases remained unmatched. The CDR3 covers 16 residues. CDR3 in amino acids: CASSHGTGGFQETQYF. In DNA, the CDR3 is TGTGCCAGCAGTCACGGGACAGGGGGCTTCCAAGAGACCCAGTACTTC.

This clonotype has at least ten counts. The chain joins TRBV3-1 to TRBJ2-5; D is possibly TRBD2 (6 bases). The V end lost 4 bases, the J end lost 5 bases, and 14 bases lay between the germline ends. From germline, CDR1 is LGHDT and CDR2 YNNKEL (reference sequence). This CDR3 comprises 14 residues. The CDR3 spells CASSLMGRGETQYF. The CDR3 region has the DNA TGTGCCAGCAGCCTCATGGGGCGGGGCGAGACCCAGTACTTC.

The table lists this clonotype with a count of one. The chain links TRBV6-2 or TRBV6-3 to TRBJ2-1; D remains unclear. Trimming took off 5 bases at V and 10 bases at J, with 9 bases between the two ends. Germline lookup yields CDR1 MNHEY and CDR2 SVGEGT. The CDR3 extends over 11 amino acids. DNA for the CDR3: TGTGCCAGCAGTACACTCGGCGAGCAGTTCTTC. This codes for CASSTLGEQFF.

There are many counts of this clonotype. The chain has TRBV20-1 and TRBJ2-7, with D possibly TRBD2 on 5 matching bases. Germline CDR1 reads DFQATT; CDR2 reads SNEGSKA (reference sequence). The V end was cut by 1 base, the J end by 2 bases, with 12 bases between. The CDR3 runs to 14 residues. CDR3 in amino acids: CSARGGFRPYEQYF. In DNA form, the CDR3 reads TGCAGTGCTAGAGGAGGGTTTAGACCCTACGAGCAGTACTTC.

This clonotype has a single count. A read error is the likely source, as a far larger clone sits one nucleotide away. The gene calls are TRBV13 and TRBJ2-3; the match to TRBD2 covers 10 bases. CDR3 length equals 15 residues. Germline CDR1 reads PRHDT; CDR2 reads FYEKMQ (reference sequence). The J segment lost 3 bases and the V segment lost 3 bases, leaving 3 bases of the junction unmatched. The CDR3: CASSLTGLATDTQYF. CDR3 DNA: TGTGCCAGCAGCTTGACGGGACTAGCGACAGATACGCAGTATTTT.

This clonotype was found many times. The chain couples TRBV6-4 to TRBJ1-6; TRBD1 matches 8 bases. Germline lookup yields CDR1 MRHNA and CDR2 SNTAGT. The CDR3 is made up of 14 amino acids. With V trimmed by 4 bases and J by 10 bases, 6 bases remained unmatched. The CDR3 nucleotides are TGTGCCAGCAGTGCGACAGGGGAGGGATCACCCCTCCACTTT. Protein sequence: CASSATGEGSPLHF.

Turning to this clonotype: A read error is likely here: a far larger clone is one base away. The chain employs TRBV6-1 and TRBJ2-7, with TRBD2 matching over 12 bases. Trimming took 3 bases from V and 7 from J; bases not matched to a gene: 7. There are 15 residues in the CDR3. Looked up from germline, CDR1 is MNHNS and CDR2 is SASEGT. The CDR3 spells CASSETSGSVNEQYF. In DNA, the CDR3 is TGTGCCAGCAGTGAGACTAGCGGGAGTGTCAATGAGCAGTACTTC.

The CDR3, as DNA: TGTGCCAGCAGCTTAATTGGGTTCAGCTACGAGCAGTACTTC. Translating gives CASSLIGFSYEQYF. The rearrangement uses TRBV7-9 and TRBJ2-7; no firm D call. Germline CDR1 SEHNR, CDR2 FQNEAQ (reference sequence). V was trimmed by 2 bases and J by 3 bases, leaving 11 bases between them. The CDR3 has 14 residues.

Ten or more counts support this clonotype. The chain links TRBV4-1 to TRBJ2-7; possible D gene TRBD2, 7 bases. Germline-derived CDR1 and CDR2 are MGHRA and YSYEKL. V was cut by 3 bases and J by 0 bases, with 12 bases left in between. The CDR3 loop spans 15 amino acids. The CDR3 region has the DNA TGCGCCAGCAGCCAGGGCCGGGGGGCCTCCTACGAGCAGTACTTC. It specifies CASSQGRGASYEQYF.

At least ten counts were recorded for this clonotype. This sequence joins TRBV6-4 and TRBJ2-3, with 13 nucleotides matching TRBD2. The V segment lost 5 bases and the J segment 6 bases; nucleotides outside the gene matches: 8. The CDR3 has 16 residues. From germline, CDR1 is MRHNA and CDR2 SNTAGT. CDR3 residues: CASSRQTSGGMDTQYF. As DNA, the CDR3 is TGTGCCAGCAGTCGACAGACTAGCGGGGGGATGGATACGCAGTATTTT.

This clonotype occurred many times. The chain carries TRBV19 and TRBJ2-2, with D uncertain. The CDR3 extends over 14 amino acids. Between the trimmed V and J ends, which lost 5 bases and 3 bases, there was a span of 10 bases. The V gene's germline CDR1 is LNHDA and CDR2 SQIVND (reference sequence). The CDR3: CASSSRLDTGELFF. For the CDR3, the DNA is TGTGCCAGTAGTTCACGTTTAGACACCGGGGAGCTGTTTTTT.

Ten or more counts support this clonotype. The chain joins TRBV7-9 to TRBJ2-1; 9 positions match TRBD2. CDR1 SEHNR and CDR2 FQNEAQ come from the germline V gene (reference sequence). This CDR3 contains 14 residues. V dropped 11 bases and J dropped 7; count of bases not matched to a gene: 12. CDR3 amino acids: CAGVVLAGLNEQFF. CDR3 in DNA: TGTGCCGGGGTTGTCCTAGCGGGGCTTAATGAGCAGTTCTTC. Full variable domain (outside the CDR3, taken from reference TRBV7-9 and TRBJ2-1): DTGVSQNPRHKITKRGQNVTFRCDPISEHNRLYWYRQTLGQGPEFLTYFQNEAQLEKSRLLSDRFSAERPKGSFSTLEIQRTEQGDSAMYLCAGVVLAGLNEQFFGPGTRLTVL.

In this sample, this clonotype turned up many times. J is TRBJ2-1 and V is TRBV24-1, with D perhaps matching TRBD1 (5 bases). Germline values: CDR1 KGHDR, CDR2 SFDVKD. V was clipped by 4 bases and J by 5 bases, with 17 bases between them. The CDR3 is made up of 16 amino acids. Here the CDR3 DNA reads TGTGCCACCAGTGAGACCTCGGGTAGGGGAAACAATGAGCAGTTCTTC. Encoded protein: CATSETSGRGNNEQFF.

On this clonotype: This likely traces to a read error, being one base from a far larger clone. The chain uses TRBV5-1 and TRBJ2-7; perhaps D is TRBD1 or TRBD2 (5 bases each). V was shortened by 0 bases and J by 7 bases, with 17 bases between the two germline ends. The CDR3 runs to 15 residues. CDR1 SGHRS and CDR2 YFSETQ come from the germline V gene. The CDR3 loop reads CASSLGGFSYNEQYF. For the CDR3, the DNA is TGCGCCAGCAGCTTGGGGGGGTTCTCCTACAATGAGCAGTACTTC.